A selection of T cell receptor beta chains follows, all from one sample in a study of OX40 agonist ivuxolimab in advanced cancers. The protocol was immunoSEQ multiplex PCR, while the TCRdb copy is restricted to in-frame clones and leaves out a portion. The table has roughly 52,000 clones, 80% to 90% seen once. This specimen was CD4+ or CD8+ T cells sorted from blood, taken in a trial of the OX40 agonist ivuxolimab. Every receptor here comes from an adult with an advanced solid tumor such as melanoma, head and neck, liver or kidney cancer. CDR3s leave out the opening cysteine and the closing phenylalanine or tryptophan. Each record gives: J gene, V gene, CDR3 protein.

TRBJ1-1 | TRBV29-1 | SVRTHLNTEAF
TRBJ1-6 | TRBV4-3 | ASSQGPGFRDSHNFRDSPLH
TRBJ1-3 | TRBV9 | ASSGQILSSGNTIY
TRBJ1-3 | TRBV6-1 | ASSERPVEQGNTIY
TRBJ2-1 | TRBV2 | ASSPQGGSMNEQF
TRBJ1-2 | TRBV28 | ASSRRTAASNYGYT
TRBJ1-5 | TRBV11-2 | ASSLAWGQPQH
TRBJ2-7 | TRBV7-9 | ASSFASAGQGVYEQY
TRBJ1-3 | TRBV6-5 | ASGSSGNTIY
TRBJ1-1 | TRBV28 | ASSFNDLTEAF
TRBJ2-1 | TRBV2 | ASSQDTRSSYNEQF
TRBJ2-6 | TRBV5-1 | ASSLSGANVLT
TRBJ1-5 | TRBV28 | ASRGNNQPQH
TRBJ2-7 | TRBV10-2 | ASEMGGSSYERY
TRBJ2-7 | TRBV6-1 | ASDLTAGSFTVQY
TRBJ1-2 | TRBV7-2 | ASSAGQGVYGYT
TRBJ1-1 | TRBV5-1 | ASTGHGQQTEAF
TRBJ1-5 | TRBV28 | ASSPGSHSNQPQH
TRBJ2-7 | TRBV19 | ASSPGQGAYEQY
TRBJ2-7 | TRBV11-2 | ASSPRTIGEQY
TRBJ2-7 | TRBV28 | ASSLSRAAYEQY
TRBJ1-2 | TRBV6-1 | ASNWAGYGYT
TRBJ2-4 | TRBV5-6 | ASRGDRAKNIQY
TRBJ2-7 | TRBV11-2 | ASSLNRQGGVGQY
TRBJ1-2 | TRBV27 | ASSLKGAGYGYT
TRBJ2-7 | TRBV10-3 | AISRTSGYTYEQY
TRBJ1-6 | TRBV25-1 | ASQPGPEGSPLH
TRBJ1-2 | TRBV5-1 | ASRQAQGTHYGYT
TRBJ2-2 | TRBV7-9 | ASSALTLVDTGELF
TRBJ1-5 | TRBV2 | ASSRDTSNQPQH
TRBJ2-2 | TRBV5-4 | ASSLGGRVSANTGELF
TRBJ2-7 | TRBV9 | ASSVGRLRSYEQY
TRBJ1-5 | TRBV19 | ASSWRERDQPQH
TRBJ1-3 | TRBV5-1 | ASSLGQGGTGNTIY
TRBJ2-3 | TRBV14 | ASSQGGVRGRLTDTQY
TRBJ1-1 | TRBV11-3 | ASSSTPNTEAF
TRBJ2-7 | TRBV5-6 | ASIRLGTSYEQY
TRBJ1-1 | TRBV6-5 | ASSAVSEAF
TRBJ1-5 | TRBV7-2 | ASSLGQGSRQPQH
TRBJ1-1 | TRBV19 | ASSRDRGSWGTEAF
TRBJ2-7 | TRBV28 | ASHNTGPPYEQY
TRBJ1-1 | TRBV11-2 | ASSERGDSMNTEAF
TRBJ2-2 | TRBV5-1 | ASSSRPESPHTGELF
TRBJ2-7 | TRBV10-1 | ASSGNTADRGLGEQY
TRBJ1-1 | TRBV6-1 | ASRPLQGWIEAF
TRBJ1-1 | TRBV5-4 | AIGGGPNTEAF
TRBJ2-7 | TRBV18 | ASSPRGTGGSEQY
TRBJ1-1 | TRBV7-9 | ASSSVRDSLIKAF
TRBJ1-1 | TRBV5-4 | ASSLPQGSAEAF
TRBJ2-5 | TRBV7-9 | ASSRQGAGETQY
TRBJ1-1 | TRBV7-2 | ASSLVSTGLNTEAF